The sequence of this TCR beta chain was determined in a study of blood T cell repertoires in COVID-19. About the study: Samples representing acute and convalescent COVID-19 were sourced from the United States, Italy and Spain. The analysed material was cDNA or gDNA that came from T cells, B-cell-depleted T cells, or PBMCs.

Original analysis: Amplifying reference gene primers gave estimates of nucleated cell counts. Only in-frame clones appear in the TCRdb table, and some are missing; sequencing was by immunoSEQ multiplex PCR. The V and J calls and clone size were taken over from that table, and D and trimming were inferred from the DNA. The sample yields roughly 190,000 clones, under 90% seen once. The CDR3 contains 13 residues. Germline V CDR1 and CDR2: SNHLY, FYNNEI. Sequences were obtained from peripheral blood. The receptor was derived from a human donor in a cohort sampled during active COVID-19. V usage is TRBV2 and J usage is TRBJ2-7; the D is unclear. CDR3 sequence: CVSRTEIGYEQYF. The CDR3 DNA reads as TGTGTCTCGAGAACCGAGATTGGCTACGAGCAGTACTTC.